A selection of T cell receptor beta chains follows, all from one sample in a study of T cell repertoires in cytomegalovirus infection. One entry per CDR3 protein results from TCRdb running MiXCR on the reads. Of about 89,000 distinct CDR3 sequences in the sample, over 25% were seen once. Their cognate antigens are unknown. Here the sequenced sample was CD8+ T cells from cultured PBMCs, taken from culture after CMV antigen stimulation. The source of these receptors is a human donor in good health (CMV status not recorded). Some clones in this sample may be carry-over from other donors' samples. CDR3s include the opening cysteine and the closing phenylalanine or tryptophan. The order of the fields is J gene, V gene, D gene, clone size, CDR3 protein, CDR3 DNA. D genes are given only for firm matches. Size is omitted from some rows. Given values are once, few, many or a class for expanded clones.

J gene: TRBJ2-2; V gene: TRBV24-1; D gene: .; clone size: few; CDR3 protein: CATSEGRMRQNTGELFF; CDR3 DNA: TGTGCCACCAGTGAGGGCAGGATGAGGCAAAACACCGGGGAGCTGTTTTTT
J gene: TRBJ2-7; V gene: TRBV7-9; D gene: .; clone size: .; CDR3 protein: CASSEDGSEVF; CDR3 DNA: TGTGCCAGCAGCGAGGACGGGTCAGAAGTCTTC
J gene: TRBJ2-7; V gene: TRBV29-1; D gene: .; clone size: .; CDR3 protein: CSVEDPSSEQYF; CDR3 DNA: TGCAGCGTTGAAGATCCCTCCTCCGAGCAGTACTTC
J gene: TRBJ2-1; V gene: TRBV4-1; D gene: TRBD1; clone size: many; CDR3 protein: CASSLWDRPSSYNEQFF; CDR3 DNA: TGCGCCAGCAGCCTGTGGGACAGACCCAGCTCTTACAATGAGCAGTTCTTC
J gene: TRBJ2-7; V gene: TRBV7-2; D gene: .; clone size: many; CDR3 protein: CASSLSGANTYEQYF; CDR3 DNA: TGTGCCAGCAGCTTATCAGGGGCGAATACCTACGAGCAGTACTTC
J gene: TRBJ2-2; V gene: TRBV7-9; D gene: TRBD1; clone size: many; CDR3 protein: CASRDAGQGDPGELFF; CDR3 DNA: TGTGCCAGCAGGGACGCCGGACAGGGGGATCCCGGGGAGCTGTTTTTT
J gene: TRBJ1-1; V gene: TRBV27; D gene: .; clone size: few; CDR3 protein: CASSPAGNTEAFF; CDR3 DNA: TGTGCCAGCAGTCCCGCTGGGAACACTGAAGCTTTCTTT
J gene: TRBJ2-7; V gene: TRBV20-1; D gene: .; clone size: few; CDR3 protein: CSARVGSYEQYF; CDR3 DNA: TGCAGTGCTAGAGTTGGATCCTACGAGCAGTACTTC
J gene: TRBJ1-1; V gene: TRBV4-1; D gene: .; clone size: few; CDR3 protein: CASSQDAGNTEAFF; CDR3 DNA: TGCGCCAGCAGCCAAGATGCAGGGAACACTGAAGCTTTCTTT
J gene: TRBJ1-1; V gene: TRBV7-8; D gene: .; clone size: .; CDR3 protein: CASSLGPLQAEAFF; CDR3 DNA: TGTGCCAGCAGCTTAGGGCCCCTCCAAGCTGAAGCTTTCTTT
J gene: TRBJ2-3; V gene: TRBV5-6; D gene: .; clone size: .; CDR3 protein: CASSLAGFTDTQYF; CDR3 DNA: TGTGCCAGCAGCTTGGCCGGATTCACAGATACGCAGTATTTT
J gene: TRBJ2-1; V gene: TRBV7-6; D gene: .; clone size: few; CDR3 protein: CASSLFGTSNEQFF; CDR3 DNA: TGTGCCAGCAGCTTGTTCGGGACCAGCAATGAGCAGTTCTTC
J gene: TRBJ2-3; V gene: TRBV6-5; D gene: .; clone size: many; CDR3 protein: CASSTSGNTDTQYF; CDR3 DNA: TGTGCCAGCTCTACCTCGGGGAACACAGATACGCAGTATTTT
J gene: TRBJ1-1; V gene: TRBV5-5; D gene: TRBD1; clone size: few; CDR3 protein: CASSPGQWEAFF; CDR3 DNA: TGTGCCAGCAGCCCGGGACAGTGGGAAGCTTTCTTT
J gene: TRBJ1-5; V gene: TRBV12-5; D gene: .; clone size: .; CDR3 protein: CASGSTPFSGNQPQHF; CDR3 DNA: TGTGCTAGTGGTTCGACGCCGTTTTCGGGCAATCAGCCCCAGCATTTT
J gene: TRBJ2-3; V gene: TRBV20-1; D gene: TRBD2; clone size: .; CDR3 protein: CSARDGLAGGTDTQYF; CDR3 DNA: TGCAGTGCTAGAGACGGACTAGCGGGAGGCACAGATACGCAGTATTTT
J gene: TRBJ1-1; V gene: TRBV12-3/TRBV12-4; D gene: .; clone size: many; CDR3 protein: CASSFGGAEAFF; CDR3 DNA: TGTGCCAGCAGTTTCGGGGGGGCTGAAGCTTTCTTT
J gene: TRBJ1-1; V gene: TRBV7-9; D gene: .; clone size: few; CDR3 protein: CASSPGGYTEAFF; CDR3 DNA: TGTGCCAGCAGCCCGGGGGGGTACACTGAAGCTTTCTTT
J gene: TRBJ1-2; V gene: TRBV28; D gene: .; clone size: .; CDR3 protein: CASSLLTGAVYGYTF; CDR3 DNA: TGTGCCAGCAGTTTACTTACAGGAGCCGTCTATGGCTACACCTTC
J gene: TRBJ2-7; V gene: TRBV28; D gene: .; clone size: .; CDR3 protein: CASRSLQRTYEQYF; CDR3 DNA: TGTGCCAGCAGGTCCTTACAGAGAACATACGAGCAGTACTTC
J gene: TRBJ2-3; V gene: TRBV7-8; D gene: TRBD2; clone size: many; CDR3 protein: CASTALAGGPDTQYF; CDR3 DNA: TGTGCCAGCACCGCCCTAGCGGGGGGCCCAGATACGCAGTATTTT
J gene: TRBJ1-2; V gene: TRBV7-2; D gene: .; clone size: .; CDR3 protein: CASSTPDLGYGYTF; CDR3 DNA: TGTGCCAGCAGCACGCCCGACCTTGGGTATGGCTACACCTTC
J gene: TRBJ2-5; V gene: TRBV6-6; D gene: .; clone size: .; CDR3 protein: CASSYTSAGETQYF; CDR3 DNA: TGTGCCAGCAGTTACACTTCGGCGGGGGAGACCCAGTACTTC
J gene: TRBJ2-1; V gene: TRBV24-1; D gene: .; clone size: .; CDR3 protein: CATSVWDEQFF; CDR3 DNA: TGTGCCACCAGTGTGTGGGATGAGCAGTTCTTC